This T cell receptor beta chain comes out of a study of OX40 agonist ivuxolimab in advanced cancers. Study summary: Dose-escalation patients suffered from hepatocellular carcinoma, melanoma, renal cell or head and neck cancer.

Generated by immunoSEQ multiplex PCR, the TCRdb table keeps only in-frame clones and is missing some. Seen here are about 50,000 clones, under 90% observed once, and the top ten hold around 1.6%. Trimming cost V 6 bases and J 4 bases, with 12 bases left between them. Germline assignment: CDR1 MNHNS and CDR2 SASEGT. This CDR3 spans 13 amino acids. This clonotype originated in an adult with an advanced solid tumor such as melanoma, head and neck, liver or kidney cancer. This chain links TRBV6-1 with TRBJ1-2, with TRBD1 as a possible D gene (6 bases). The sample here was CD4+ or CD8+ T cells sorted from blood, taken in a trial of the OX40 agonist ivuxolimab. The CDR3 bases are TGTGCCAGCAGCGACAGGCTAGCCTATGGCTACACCTTC. Protein product: CASSDRLAYGYTF.